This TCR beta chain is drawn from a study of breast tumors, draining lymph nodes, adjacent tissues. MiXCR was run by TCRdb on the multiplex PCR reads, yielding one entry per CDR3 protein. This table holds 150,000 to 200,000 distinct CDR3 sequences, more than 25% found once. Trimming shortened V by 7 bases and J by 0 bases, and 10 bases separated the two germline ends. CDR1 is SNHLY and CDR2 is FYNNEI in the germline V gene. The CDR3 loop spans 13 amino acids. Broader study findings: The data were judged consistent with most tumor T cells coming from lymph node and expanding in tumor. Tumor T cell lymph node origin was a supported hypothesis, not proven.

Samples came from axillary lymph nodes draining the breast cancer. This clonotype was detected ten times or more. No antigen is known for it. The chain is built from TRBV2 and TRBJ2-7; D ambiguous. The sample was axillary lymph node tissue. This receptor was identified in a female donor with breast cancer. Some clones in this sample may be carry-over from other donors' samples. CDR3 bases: TGTGCCAGCAATGGAGCGAACTCCTACGAGCAGTACTTC. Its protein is CASNGANSYEQYF.